The rows below give T cell receptor beta chains drawn from one sample of a study of shared clonotypes between healthy human individuals. Data came from immunoSEQ multiplex PCR; TCRdb stores just in-frame clones and leaves some out. The sample includes about 2.1 million clones, 85% to 95% of them seen just once. The sequenced material came from naive CD8+ T cells from PBMCs. The receptors originated from a man aged 18 to 29 in good health. Some clones in this sample may be carry-over from other donors' samples. Both conserved end residues are part of each CDR3. The D gene is left open where the match is weak. The listing skips clone size in some rows; elsewhere it reads once, few, many or a size class.

d_gene: TRBD2
abundance: once
v_gene: TRBV4-3
j_gene: TRBJ2-1
CDR3aa: CASSQDVWLAGSNEQFF
CDR3nt: TGCGCCAGCAGCCAAGATGTTTGGCTAGCGGGAAGCAATGAGCAGTTCTTC

d_gene: TRBD1
abundance: NA
v_gene: TRBV6-1
j_gene: TRBJ2-5
CDR3aa: CATVGTGRETQYF
CDR3nt: TGTGCCACCGTTGGGACAGGGCGGGAGACCCAGTACTTC

d_gene: NA
abundance: once
v_gene: TRBV7-3
j_gene: TRBJ2-1
CDR3aa: CASSLQGRDHNEQFF
CDR3nt: TGTGCCAGCAGCTTACAGGGGCGGGACCACAATGAGCAGTTCTTC

d_gene: NA
abundance: NA
v_gene: TRBV27
j_gene: TRBJ1-2
CDR3aa: CASSPHINYGYTF
CDR3nt: TGTGCCAGCAGTCCTCACATTAACTATGGCTACACCTTC

d_gene: NA
abundance: NA
v_gene: TRBV27
j_gene: TRBJ2-1
CDR3aa: CASSSGDEQFF
CDR3nt: TGTGCCAGCAGTTCAGGGGATGAGCAGTTCTTC

d_gene: TRBD2
abundance: NA
v_gene: TRBV28
j_gene: TRBJ2-7
CDR3aa: CASSLRRGGPYEQYF
CDR3nt: TGTGCCAGCAGTTTGCGGCGGGGGGGGCCCTACGAGCAGTACTTC

d_gene: TRBD1
abundance: NA
v_gene: TRBV7-9
j_gene: TRBJ2-7
CDR3aa: CASTRGQALEQYF
CDR3nt: TGTGCCAGCACCCGCGGACAGGCTCTCGAGCAGTACTTC

d_gene: NA
abundance: NA
v_gene: TRBV10-2
j_gene: TRBJ1-2
CDR3aa: CASSLRAAERTNYGYTF
CDR3nt: TGCGCCAGCAGTCTGAGGGCAGCGGAACGGACTAACTATGGCTACACCTTC

d_gene: NA
abundance: NA
v_gene: TRBV27
j_gene: TRBJ1-1
CDR3aa: CAGSFGTEAFF
CDR3nt: TGTGCCGGCAGTTTCGGAACTGAAGCTTTCTTT

d_gene: NA
abundance: NA
v_gene: TRBV28
j_gene: TRBJ2-2
CDR3aa: CASIDTAFNTGELFF
CDR3nt: TGTGCCAGCATAGACACGGCTTTTAACACCGGGGAGCTGTTTTTT

d_gene: TRBD2
abundance: NA
v_gene: TRBV7-3
j_gene: TRBJ2-1
CDR3aa: CASSPRLAGGDEQFF
CDR3nt: TGTGCCAGCAGCCCGCGACTAGCGGGAGGCGATGAGCAGTTCTTC

d_gene: TRBD2
abundance: once
v_gene: TRBV12-5
j_gene: TRBJ2-1
CDR3aa: CASGSPPAGVQFF
CDR3nt: TGTGCTAGTGGTTCGCCGCCGGCGGGAGTGCAGTTCTTC

d_gene: NA
abundance: NA
v_gene: TRBV27
j_gene: TRBJ2-7
CDR3aa: CASSLSGFNEQYF
CDR3nt: TGTGCCAGCAGTTTATCAGGGTTCAACGAGCAGTACTTC

d_gene: NA
abundance: NA
v_gene: TRBV6-5
j_gene: TRBJ1-1
CDR3aa: CASSFRSFVVNTEAFF
CDR3nt: TGTGCCAGCAGTTTCAGATCCTTCGTGGTGAACACTGAAGCTTTCTTT

d_gene: NA
abundance: NA
v_gene: TRBV11-2
j_gene: TRBJ1-1
CDR3aa: CASSLAALTEAFF
CDR3nt: TGTGCCAGCAGCTTAGCTGCGCTCACTGAAGCTTTCTTT

d_gene: NA
abundance: NA
v_gene: TRBV9
j_gene: TRBJ2-1
CDR3aa: CASSAQGISYNEQFF
CDR3nt: TGTGCCAGCAGCGCCCAGGGGATTTCCTACAATGAGCAGTTCTTC

d_gene: NA
abundance: NA
v_gene: TRBV30
j_gene: TRBJ2-4
CDR3aa: CAWSVNLLTGLAKNIQYF
CDR3nt: TGTGCCTGGAGTGTTAATCTCTTAACAGGTCTAGCCAAAAACATTCAGTACTTC

d_gene: NA
abundance: NA
v_gene: TRBV7-8
j_gene: TRBJ1-2
CDR3aa: CASSLDREIYGYTF
CDR3nt: TGTGCCAGCAGCTTAGACCGAGAGATTTATGGCTACACCTTC